The present T cell receptor beta chain was sequenced within a study of response to subunit inactivated influenza vaccine (dated by TCRdb to between 2018 and 2020). The study in broad terms: The study used deep quantitative T cell receptor repertoire profiling to track responses to a trivalent subunit inactivated influenza vaccine.

The sample holds a few counts of this clonotype. The target of this receptor is not known. No clone much larger than this one lies a single base away; base qualities are absent. A distance of 3 bases separates the germline ends of V and J, which lose 2 bases and 4 bases respectively. The CDR3 runs 12 residues from the cysteine to the phenylalanine. The retained sequence is limited to the CDR3, 36 bases, with the frame set at the first base. Sequences MNHEY (CDR1) and SVGEGT (CDR2) are obtained from the germline V gene. General conclusions and limits of the study: According to the authors, only a limited number of new T cells may be recruited by each seasonal influenza vaccination.

The receptor library was made with RT-PCR. The sequencer listed for this sample is Illumina HiSeq 2500. Using fastp trimming at Q25 and MiXCR clonotype assembly, TCRdb reanalyzed the public sequencing data and kept in-frame beta chains. Here each entry gathers all rows of one CDR3 protein and keeps the most common genes and DNA. For this sample the table gives approximately 290,000 distinct CDR3 sequences, of which around 20% were detected only once. Approximately 10% of the sample belongs to the ten largest clones. The sequenced sample was PBMCs from blood, obtained less than 22 months after vaccination. The receptor was isolated from a man aged 50 to 69 who received an inactivated influenza vaccine. Donor details come from another sample of the same person, matched by shared clones. This chain joins TRBV6-2 or TRBV6-3 to TRBJ2-1; the D gene cannot be named for sure. The CDR3 in this case is CASSYPYNEQFF. The bases are TGTGCCAGCAGTTACCCTTACAATGAGCAGTTCTTC.